This T cell receptor (beta chain) was observed in a study of blood T cell repertoires in COVID-19. The V gene's germline CDR1 is SGHAT and CDR2 FQNNGV. This CDR3 is built from 15 residues. The ends lost 5 bases at V and 7 bases at J; junction bases unmatched: 8. This table comes from immunoSEQ multiplex PCR, and its TCRdb copy is limited to in-frame clones, with some not included. Altogether about 280,000 clones are present, about 85% being singletons, with the ten largest covering about an eighth. The sequencing sample was made of peripheral blood. This sequence originates from a human donor in a cohort sampled during active COVID-19. This rearrangement joins TRBV11-2 to TRBJ2-1; 10 bases agree with TRBD2. For the CDR3, the DNA is TGTGCCAGCAGCATTAGCGGGAGGCCGGGAAATGAGCAGTTCTTC. The encoded protein is CASSISGRPGNEQFF. The full variable domain, rest sourced from reference TRBV11-2 and TRBJ2-1, is EAGVAQSPRYKIIEKRQSVAFWCNPISGHATLYWYQQILGQGPKLLIQFQNNGVVDDSQLPKDRFSAERLKGVDSTLKIQPAKLEDSAVYLCASSISGRPGNEQFFGPGTRLTVL.